The clone carrying this T cell receptor (beta chain) was detected only once. Since a much larger clone is just one base distant, this may be a read error. With 3 bases clipped from V and 6 bases from J, the junction kept 6 bases outside the gene matches. The CDR3 has 14 amino acids. Germline V CDR1 and CDR2: SQVTM, ANQGSEA. Amplified regions were TCR beta CDR3 sequences from RNA transcripts. The HTBI primer set served for first-round RT-PCR of the TCR CDR3. A single record per CDR3 protein comes from TCRdb applying MiXCR to the multiplex PCR reads. The data show hundreds of thousands of distinct CDR3 sequences, around 13% seen once. This record comes from a study of T cells in Graves' hyperthyroidism and ophthalmopathy.

This TCR was sampled from a woman aged 18-29 years with Graves' hyperthyroidism. This chain joins TRBV29-1 and TRBJ2-1, with 9 bases lining up with TRBD2. Sequencing was performed on blood. The DNA of the CDR3 is TGCAGCGTTGAGGGCGGGAGGGGTGGCAATGAGCAGTTCTTC. Its translation is CSVEGGRGGNEQFF.